The entry below describes one T cell receptor beta chain. This receptor's antigen is unknown. Per-nucleotide qualities are absent, and no much larger clonotype sits a single base away. TCRbeta CDR3 regions were amplified from genomic DNA by means of the immunoSEQ Assay, a bias-controlled multiplex PCR. The study's own analysis went as follows. The number of nucleated cells in each sample was estimated by amplification of reference gene primers within the assay. Sequence reads were collapsed and filtered to measure the absolute abundance of every unique TCRbeta CDR3 rearrangement. For each sample, productive Simpson clonality was calculated as the square root of Simpson's diversity index across productive rearrangements. TCRdb limited this immuneACCESS table to in-frame rearrangements with V and J called. A share of clones is missing; checked studies link under half to unresolved V genes, and the rest is unexplained. D and trimming were read from the DNA, whereas the V and J calls and clone size are those reported in that table. This sample is represented by roughly 40,000 clones; around 86% of them were singletons. 4.5% to 6.5% of the sample comes from the top ten.

This entry is derived from a study of blood T cell repertoires in COVID-19 (dated by TCRdb to 2019 to 2021). A note on the overall study: The collaborator samples originated in the United States, Italy and Spain and spanned the acute and convalescent phases of COVID-19. The sample metadata nearly always contained a de-identified subject ID, COVID-19 status, age in years and sex. The samples were drawn from the first 160 participants of the ongoing ImmuneRACE study and from 1,254 subjects provided by 6 global collaborators. The repertoires were released in a freely available public database intended as a resource for research on the immune response to SARS-CoV-2. Where available, HLA class I and class II types were taken from metadata supplied by the sample provider and were not determined by assay-based typing. The prospective study material was composed of cDNA or gDNA derived from T cells, B-cell-depleted T cells, or PBMCs. The dataset comprised deeply sampled blood TCRbeta repertoires from subjects exposed to, actively infected with, or recovered from COVID-19. Broader findings and caveats from the paper: The amount of clinical and demographic metadata varied by source and participant and was provided uncurated.

Reading from cysteine to phenylalanine, the CDR3 counts 16 amino acids. Only the CDR3 region is kept as DNA, spanning 48 bases read in frame from base 1. Trimming leaves V shorter by 4 bases and J shorter by 0 bases, with the junction holding 5 bases beyond the gene matches. In the germline V gene (reference sequence), CDR1 corresponds to SEHNR and CDR2 to FQNEAQ. Whole blood was collected in K2EDTA tubes by collaborating institutions according to the institutions' own protocols. For TCRbeta analysis, collaborators shipped samples as frozen whole blood, isolated PBMCs, or DNA extracted from either of those sample types.

Sequencing was done on a sample of peripheral blood. The chain couples TRBV7-9 to TRBJ2-5; 10 junctional bases match TRBD2. The clonotype was recovered from a man aged 40-50 years with active COVID-19. The nucleotides are TGTGCCAGCAGCTCCGGACTAGCGGCGTACCAAGAGACCCAGTACTTC. The resulting protein is CASSSGLAAYQETQYF.